These T cell receptor beta chains were read from a single sample in a study of identical twins. One entry per CDR3 protein, called by TCRdb with MiXCR from the 5' RACE reads. The profile shows about 100,000 distinct CDR3 sequences, 5.5% to 7% of them singletons. Material: memory T cells sorted from blood. The receptors shown here come from a woman aged 50 to 65 in good health. Both conserved end residues are part of each CDR3. The D gene is left open where the match is weak. Rows give clone size only sometimes, using once, few, many, or a class for an expanded clone.

d_gene	v_gene	abundance	j_gene	CDR3nt	CDR3aa
TRBD2	TRBV20-1	many	TRBJ2-3	TGCAGTGCTAGTGTGTCTAGCGGGACAGATACGCAGTATTTT	CSASVSSGTDTQYF
.	TRBV20-1	medium-sized	TRBJ2-7	TGCAGTGCTAGACAGGGGCCCTACGAGCAGTACTTC	CSARQGPYEQYF
.	TRBV4-2	many	TRBJ2-3	TGTGCCAGCAGCCAAGAATCAGCGCCCCGGGCGGATACGCAGTATTTT	CASSQESAPRADTQYF
.	TRBV12-3/TRBV12-4	many	TRBJ2-3	TGTGCCAGCAGTTTAGCGCGTGGGAGCACAGATACGCAGTATTTT	CASSLARGSTDTQYF
TRBD2	TRBV24-1	many	TRBJ2-1	TGTGCCACCAGTGAGAGCGGGAGGGCCGAAAATGAGCAGTTCTTC	CATSESGRAENEQFF
.	TRBV20-1	many	TRBJ2-3	TGCAGTGCTAACTTGCTGTTCGACACAGATACGCAGTATTTT	CSANLLFDTDTQYF
.	TRBV2	.	TRBJ1-1	TGTGCCAGCCCCAGTGCCAGGGTCGGTGGCACTGAAGCTTTCTTT	CASPSARVGGTEAFF
.	TRBV29-1	many	TRBJ1-1	TGCAGCGCCGCGTGGGGCATGAACACTGAAGCTTTCTTT	CSAAWGMNTEAFF
TRBD1	TRBV29-1	many	TRBJ2-4	TGCAGCGTTGCCCAGGGGGCGGACATTCAGTACTTC	CSVAQGADIQYF
TRBD2	TRBV11-2	many	TRBJ2-2	TGTGCCAGCAGCCAGACTAGCGCCTACACCGGGGAGCTGTTTTTT	CASSQTSAYTGELFF
.	TRBV5-1	many	TRBJ2-1	TGCGCCAGCAGCTTGGATTCTAACTACAATGAGCAGTTCTTC	CASSLDSNYNEQFF
.	TRBV7-3	many	TRBJ2-7	TGTGCCAGCAGCCCGACTAGATCAGCTTTCTACGAGCAGTACTTC	CASSPTRSAFYEQYF
.	TRBV20-1	few	TRBJ2-5	TGCAGTGCTGGGAGCCGCCAAGAGACCCAGTACTTC	CSAGSRQETQYF
.	TRBV19	many	TRBJ2-2	TGTGCCAGTAAACAAAGCACCGGGGAGCTGTTTTTT	CASKQSTGELFF
TRBD2	TRBV4-1	many	TRBJ2-1	TGCGCCAGCAGCCGACAACCGGGACTAGGACTTTACAATGAGCAGTTCTTC	CASSRQPGLGLYNEQFF
TRBD2	TRBV5-8	many	TRBJ2-1	TGTGCCAGCAGCCGAACCGGGACTAGCGGATTCTTGGAGCAGTTCTTC	CASSRTGTSGFLEQFF
.	TRBV6-5	many	TRBJ2-5	TGTGCCAGCAGTGGACTGGGTGGGACCCAGTACTTC	CASSGLGGTQYF
.	TRBV29-1	many	TRBJ1-6	TGCAGCGTGACCTCCACGGACGGGCCCCTCCACTTT	CSVTSTDGPLHF
.	TRBV20-1	many	TRBJ2-3	TGCAGTGCTTTAATTAGGTCGAGAGGGGGAGATACGCAGTATTTT	CSALIRSRGGDTQYF
TRBD2	TRBV3-1	many	TRBJ2-2	TGTGCCAGCAGCCAAAGGAGGCTAGCGGGATACACCGGGGAGCTGTTTTTT	CASSQRRLAGYTGELFF
TRBD1	TRBV29-1	.	TRBJ2-5	TGCAGCGTAACGACAGGGGGCGCAGAGACCCAGTACTTC	CSVTTGGAETQYF
TRBD1	TRBV5-1	many	TRBJ1-2	TGCGCCAGCAGCAAAAGACAGGGGGCGCTTCCTGGCTACACCTTC	CASSKRQGALPGYTF
.	TRBV7-2	many	TRBJ2-1	TGTGCCAGCAGCCCGCGGAGGATTGAGCAGTTCTTC	CASSPRRIEQFF
TRBD2	TRBV20-1	.	TRBJ2-7	TGCAGTGCTAGAGGGGAGGCTAGCGGGAGCAACGAGCAGTACTTC	CSARGEASGSNEQYF
.	TRBV14	many	TRBJ1-2	TGTGCCAGCAGCCAAGTCGCGGGAGGAGGCTATGGCTACACCTTC	CASSQVAGGGYGYTF
.	TRBV4-1	few	TRBJ2-3	TGCGCCAGCAGCCAAGATGGGAGACTCACAGATACGCAGTATTTT	CASSQDGRLTDTQYF
TRBD2	TRBV5-1	many	TRBJ2-1	TGCGCCAGCAGTCCCGGGACTAGCGGATCCAATGAGCAGTTCTTC	CASSPGTSGSNEQFF
.	TRBV4-2	.	TRBJ2-3	TGTGCCAGCAGCCAAGTGGGAGCGGTAGAGGATACGCAGTATTTT	CASSQVGAVEDTQYF
.	TRBV12-3/TRBV12-4	many	TRBJ1-6	TGTGCCAGCAGTCCAACGGGACGCACCGTGGGCTCACCCCTCCACTTT	CASSPTGRTVGSPLHF
TRBD2	TRBV6-1	.	TRBJ2-3	TGTGCCAGCAGTGAATATAGCGGGAGCGTGAGAAATACGCAGTATTTT	CASSEYSGSVRNTQYF
.	TRBV14	once	TRBJ2-5	TGTGCCAGCAGCCAATCTTGGCCTTTTCAAGAGACCCAGTACTTC	CASSQSWPFQETQYF
.	TRBV5-6	few	TRBJ1-4	TGTGCCAGCAGCTCTGCGGTCACTAATGAAAAACTGTTTTTT	CASSSAVTNEKLFF
TRBD2	TRBV20-1	many	TRBJ2-1	TGCAGTGCTTTGCCTCTTGGGGGAGGGCCGGAGGAGCAGTTCTTC	CSALPLGGGPEEQFF
.	TRBV11-1	few	TRBJ2-1	TGTGCCAGCAGCTTAGCGCGAGTCCAAGACAATGAGCAGTTCTTC	CASSLARVQDNEQFF
TRBD2	TRBV30	.	TRBJ2-2	TGTGCCTGGAGAACTAGCGGGATGATAAACACCGGGGAGCTGTTTTTT	CAWRTSGMINTGELFF
.	TRBV24-1	many	TRBJ2-7	TGTGCCACCAGTGACCTAGGGAGCGAGCAGTACTTC	CATSDLGSEQYF
.	TRBV2	few	TRBJ2-2	TGTGCCAGCAGTGTCCGGGGAAGGACCGGGGAGCTGTTTTTT	CASSVRGRTGELFF
.	TRBV29-1	few	TRBJ1-2	TGCAGCGTTGAAGCGACAGGACGGAAAGGTGGCTACACCTTC	CSVEATGRKGGYTF
.	TRBV2	many	TRBJ2-5	TGTGCCAGCAGAGAGCAGCAGCAGGAGACCCAGTACTTC	CASREQQQETQYF
TRBD1	TRBV7-3	.	TRBJ2-5	TGTGCCAGCAGCCAGGGGGCTAGCATTGGGCAAGAGACCCAGTACTTC	CASSQGASIGQETQYF
.	TRBV7-2	many	TRBJ2-4	TGTGCCAGCAGCTTGGCCGGGGGCGCCAAAAACATTCAGTACTTC	CASSLAGGAKNIQYF
.	TRBV6-5	.	TRBJ1-2	TGTGCCAGCAGTTACGCTGCAACTGGGGGCTACACCTTC	CASSYAATGGYTF
.	TRBV20-1	many	TRBJ2-1	TGCAGTGCGGAGGGACAACTCTACAATGAGCAGTTCTTC	CSAEGQLYNEQFF
TRBD1	TRBV10-3	many	TRBJ1-1	TGTGCCATCAGTGGAGACAGGGGGGTCGAGTCTGAAGCTTTCTTT	CAISGDRGVESEAFF
TRBD1	TRBV24-1	many	TRBJ1-5	TGTGCCACCGCGGGACAGGGGAGCAATCAGCCCCAGCATTTT	CATAGQGSNQPQHF
.	TRBV19	many	TRBJ2-1	TGTGCCAGTAGTGGTGGACTAGGGGGCCCCGAGCAGTTCTTC	CASSGGLGGPEQFF
.	TRBV7-8	.	TRBJ2-6	TGTGCCAGCAGCCCGGTTAACAACGTCCTGACTTTC	CASSPVNNVLTF
.	TRBV6-2/TRBV6-3	many	TRBJ1-2	TGTGCCAGCTTTCACAGAGTTAACTATGGCTACACCTTC	CASFHRVNYGYTF
.	TRBV12-3/TRBV12-4	many	TRBJ1-5	TGTGCCAGCAGTTTTAGGGCAGGGAATCAGCCCCAGCATTTT	CASSFRAGNQPQHF
TRBD2	TRBV19	.	TRBJ2-4	TGTGCCAGTAGTAAGACTAGTCGGGAGGTCATTCAGTACTTC	CASSKTSREVIQYF
TRBD1	TRBV27	few	TRBJ1-2	TGTGCCACCGGGAAGGGACAGGGGGCGCCGGGAGGCTACACCTTC	CATGKGQGAPGGYTF
.	TRBV10-3	many	TRBJ1-6	TGTGCCACCGGCTCTAATTCACCCCTCCACTTT	CATGSNSPLHF